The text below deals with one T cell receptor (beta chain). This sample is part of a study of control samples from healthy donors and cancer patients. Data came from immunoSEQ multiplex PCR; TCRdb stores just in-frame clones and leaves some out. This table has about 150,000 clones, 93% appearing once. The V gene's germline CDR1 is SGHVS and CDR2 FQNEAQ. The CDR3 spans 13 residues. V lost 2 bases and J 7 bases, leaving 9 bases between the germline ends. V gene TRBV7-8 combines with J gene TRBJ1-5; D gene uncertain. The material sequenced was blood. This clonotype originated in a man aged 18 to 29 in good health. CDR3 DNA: TGTGCCAGCAGCTTAAATAAAGGCCAGCCCCAGCATTTT. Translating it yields CASSLNKGQPQHF.